The T cell receptor (beta chain) under discussion was sequenced for a study of cytomegalovirus exposure and HLA in healthy donors. Notes on the study in general: One later analysis reportedly identified an Asian-associated ancestry cluster that showed fewer N-insertions than the approximately 600-donor mean.

In regard to this clone: Its antigen remains unknown.

CDR3 length: 15 residues. Germline-derived CDR1 and CDR2 are MGHRA and YSYEKL. J lost 8 bases, V lost 4 bases, and 7 bases had no gene match. It was with 60 Vbeta and 13 Jbeta primers that the PCR ran. The repertoire was sequenced with immunoSEQ multiplex PCR; TCRdb's copy has only in-frame clones and lacks some. The table includes 100,000 to 150,000 clones, about four fifths detected once. The donors (healthy individuals) were bone marrow donors. These donors counted as nominally healthy when sampled, but unrecorded immune exposures were likely. Sequences were obtained from PBMCs. This rearrangement joins TRBV4-1 to TRBJ2-1, with 11 bases identical to TRBD2. The sequence came from a female donor in good health and CMV-seropositive. This chain's CDR3 is CASSPSGGRSYEQFF. The CDR3 DNA reads as TGCGCCAGCAGCCCTAGCGGGGGGCGTTCGTATGAGCAGTTCTTC.